Listed below are T cell receptor beta chains from one sample, sequenced in a study of long-term antiretroviral therapy in people with HIV. Data came from immunoSEQ multiplex PCR; TCRdb stores just in-frame clones and leaves some out. The top ten hold around 3.3% of the sample, which has around 19,000 clones, over 75% seen once. The material sequenced was unsorted PBMCs, taken about 2.7 years after starting antiretroviral therapy. The receptors derive from a woman aged 45-65 years with HIV. Each CDR3 is given with its conserved first and last residue. The D gene is left open where the match is weak. Some rows mark clone size as missing; the rest say once, few, many or name a class of expanded clone.

cdr3_aa | cdr3_nt | clone_size | j_call | d_call | v_call
CASSPRGVQDTQYF | TGCGCCAGCAGCCCTCGGGGGGTGCAGGATACGCAGTATTTT | NA | TRBJ2-3 | TRBD2 | TRBV4-3
CASSFPWGASSGNTIYF | TGTGCCAGCAGCTTCCCCTGGGGGGCCAGCTCTGGAAACACCATATATTTT | NA | TRBJ1-3 | NA | TRBV7-9
CASSAEGAAYNEQFF | TGTGCCAGCAGCGCTGAGGGGGCCGCCTACAATGAGCAGTTCTTC | NA | TRBJ2-1 | TRBD1 | TRBV2
CASSPGLDYEQYF | TGTGCCAGCTCTCCAGGGCTAGACTACGAGCAGTACTTC | NA | TRBJ2-7 | NA | TRBV18
CASSFQGGNQPQHF | TGTGCCAGCAGTTTCCAGGGCGGGAATCAGCCCCAGCATTTT | NA | TRBJ1-5 | NA | TRBV6-5
CASSLKVSGTEQFF | TGTGCCAGCAGCCTCAAAGTTTCTGGGACTGAGCAGTTCTTC | NA | TRBJ2-1 | NA | TRBV11-2
CASSLPLGLAGGRYNEQFF | TGTGCCAGCAGCTTACCTTTGGGATTGGCAGGGGGTCGCTACAATGAGCAGTTCTTC | once | TRBJ2-1 | TRBD1 | TRBV7-9
CASSLTSGSANEQFF | TGTGCCAGCAGTCTGACTAGCGGTTCCGCCAATGAGCAGTTCTTC | few | TRBJ2-1 | TRBD2 | TRBV27
CASSLAYGSREETQYF | TGTGCCAGCAGCTTGGCCTACGGGAGCAGGGAAGAGACCCAGTACTTC | NA | TRBJ2-5 | NA | TRBV5-8
CASIQTNYGYTF | TGTGCCAGCATTCAGACTAACTATGGCTACACCTTC | NA | TRBJ1-2 | NA | TRBV6-1
CASSYGLANTGELFF | TGCGCCAGCAGCTACGGACTAGCGAACACCGGGGAGCTGTTTTTT | NA | TRBJ2-2 | TRBD2 | TRBV5-1
CASSRGGVFTEAFF | TGTGCCAGCAGCCGCGGGGGGGTTTTTACTGAAGCTTTCTTT | NA | TRBJ1-1 | NA | TRBV7-2
CAISGGANTEAFF | TGTGCCATCAGTGGGGGTGCGAACACTGAAGCTTTCTTT | NA | TRBJ1-1 | NA | TRBV10-3
CASSYGAVLTYNEQFF | TGTGCCAGCAGTTACGGGGCAGTACTCACTTACAATGAGCAGTTCTTC | NA | TRBJ2-1 | NA | TRBV6-5
CASSYSEGRINEQYF | TGTGCCAGCAGTTACTCGGAGGGGAGGATAAACGAGCAGTACTTC | NA | TRBJ2-7 | NA | TRBV6-5
CASSFHDGNGYTF | TGTGCCAGCAGCTTCCATGACGGGAATGGCTACACCTTC | few | TRBJ1-2 | NA | TRBV7-9
CASSFRGTVSYEQYF | TGTGCCAGCAGCTTTAGAGGGACAGTTTCCTACGAGCAGTACTTC | NA | TRBJ2-7 | TRBD1 | TRBV5-5
CATSRDTNRGAWRETQYF | TGTGCCACCAGCAGAGATACGAACAGGGGAGCGTGGCGAGAGACCCAGTACTTC | few | TRBJ2-5 | TRBD1 | TRBV15
CASSRGRGLETQYF | TGTGCCAGCAGCCGGGGGAGGGGTCTAGAGACCCAGTACTTC | NA | TRBJ2-5 | TRBD2 | TRBV19
CSVDRDRGGPGELFF | TGCAGCGTTGATAGGGACAGGGGAGGTCCCGGGGAGCTGTTTTTT | NA | TRBJ2-2 | TRBD1 | TRBV29-1
CASSSPQSTGELFF | TGTGCCAGCAGCTCTCCTCAGTCAACCGGGGAGCTGTTTTTT | NA | TRBJ2-2 | NA | TRBV7-9
CAISDFQGSNEQYF | TGTGCCATCAGTGACTTCCAGGGGAGCAACGAGCAGTACTTC | NA | TRBJ2-7 | NA | TRBV10-3
CASSLAKQGYGYTF | TGCGCCAGCAGCTTGGCCAAACAGGGGTATGGCTACACCTTC | NA | TRBJ1-2 | TRBD1 | TRBV5-1
CASSVTGSRQPQHF | TGTGCCAGCAGCGTAACGGGATCGAGGCAGCCCCAGCATTTT | NA | TRBJ1-5 | NA | TRBV9
CASSLGPGQGAYEQYF | TGTGCCAGCAGCTTGGGTCCGGGACAGGGGGCTTACGAGCAGTACTTC | once | TRBJ2-7 | TRBD1 | TRBV5-4
CASSPVDMSHYEQYF | TGTGCCAGCAGCCCGGTCGATATGTCCCACTACGAGCAGTACTTC | NA | TRBJ2-7 | NA | TRBV5-4
CASSVPGGSRNYEQYF | TGTGCCAGCAGTGTTCCAGGCGGGAGTAGGAACTACGAGCAGTACTTC | once | TRBJ2-7 | TRBD2 | TRBV6-1
CASQEQGADGYTF | TGTGCCAGCCAGGAACAGGGGGCGGATGGCTACACCTTC | NA | TRBJ1-2 | TRBD1 | TRBV18
CSVSRGRRVGNEQFF | TGCAGCGTTTCCCGGGGGCGCAGGGTCGGCAATGAGCAGTTCTTC | NA | TRBJ2-1 | NA | TRBV29-1
CASSQGTGANYGYTF | TGTGCCAGCAGCCAGGGAACTGGGGCGAACTATGGCTACACCTTC | once | TRBJ1-2 | NA | TRBV14
CASSLRDKGYEQYF | TGTGCCAGCAGCCTCCGGGACAAGGGGTACGAGCAGTACTTC | NA | TRBJ2-7 | NA | TRBV9
CASSDVSGGELFF | TGCGCCAGCAGCGACGTCTCCGGCGGGGAGCTGTTTTTT | NA | TRBJ2-2 | NA | TRBV5-1
CASSLDTSGDYGYTF | TGCGCCAGCAGCTTGGATACTTCAGGGGACTATGGCTACACCTTC | few | TRBJ1-2 | NA | TRBV5-1
CASSSLAPSTDTQYF | TGTGCCAGCAGCTCGCTAGCGCCAAGCACAGATACGCAGTATTTT | NA | TRBJ2-3 | NA | TRBV7-9
CASSPGAQAGANVLTF | TGTGCCAGCTCACCGGGGGCGCAGGCTGGGGCCAACGTCCTGACTTTC | NA | TRBJ2-6 | NA | TRBV18
CASSNTGGAVETQYF | TGTGCCAGTAGTAACACGGGAGGGGCGGTGGAGACCCAGTACTTC | NA | TRBJ2-5 | TRBD2 | TRBV19
CASSPRVGQRNSNYGYTF | TGTGCCAGCAGCCCAAGGGTGGGACAGCGAAATTCTAACTATGGCTACACCTTC | few | TRBJ1-2 | TRBD1 | TRBV13
CASSTGSGYGYTF | TGTGCCAGCAGCACAGGGTCGGGCTATGGCTACACCTTC | NA | TRBJ1-2 | NA | TRBV9
CASSWRNSGELFF | TGTGCCAGCAGCTGGAGGAACTCCGGGGAGCTGTTTTTT | NA | TRBJ2-2 | NA | TRBV5-6
CASSVAGAYEQYF | TGTGCCAGCAGTGTAGCAGGGGCCTACGAGCAGTACTTC | NA | TRBJ2-7 | NA | TRBV27
CASSLGSGEQFF | TGTGCCAGCAGCTTGGGGAGCGGCGAGCAGTTCTTC | NA | TRBJ2-1 | NA | TRBV5-4